The next 22 T cell receptor beta chains were all read from a single sample in a study of somatic mutations in cytotoxic T cells in rheumatoid arthritis. TCRdb's copy holds only in-frame clones and misses some; the assay was immunoSEQ multiplex PCR. Of about 10,000 clones listed, around nine tenths are singletons. Sequencing was carried out using CD4+ T cells sorted from blood. All receptors derive from a woman aged 18-29 years with rheumatoid arthritis.

This chain links TRBV7-9 with TRBJ1-2; no definite D call. Between the trimmed V and J ends, which lost 5 bases and 8 bases, there was a span of 12 bases. The CDR3 has 12 amino acids. Per germline, CDR1 SEHNR and CDR2 FQNEAQ (reference sequence). For the CDR3, the DNA is TGTGCCAGCAGCAAAGAGGGCAGGGGCTACACCTTC. The encoded protein is CASSKEGRGYTF.

The sample holds one count of this clone. As DNA, the CDR3 is TGTGCCAGCACCACCAGTCAAGGGGGTACAAGGAGCAATCAGCCCCAGCATTTT. This translates into CASTTSQGGTRSNQPQHF. The J gene is TRBJ1-5, the V gene TRBV27; D is perhaps TRBD1 (6 bases). The CDR3 covers 18 residues. The V and J ends lost 7 bases and 1 base respectively, with 23 bases between them. Germline assignment: CDR1 MNHEY and CDR2 SMNVEV (reference sequence).

This chain connects TRBV28 to TRBJ2-7; D uncertain. The CDR3 runs to 12 residues. The V and J ends lost 1 base and 4 bases respectively, with 5 bases between them. Looked up from germline, CDR1 is MDHEN and CDR2 is SYDVKM. The CDR3 loop is CASSLLSYEQYF. In DNA form, the CDR3 reads TGTGCCAGCAGTTTATTGAGTTACGAGCAGTACTTC.

V and J are TRBV19 and TRBJ2-1; D is undetermined. The germline V and J ends were trimmed by 3 bases and 9 bases, with 9 bases remaining between them. The germline CDR1 and CDR2 sequences are LNHDA and SQIVND (reference sequence). The CDR3 has 12 residues. The CDR3, as DNA: TGTGCCAGTAGTATGGGTCCGGGTGAGCAGTTCTTC. It yields the protein CASSMGPGEQFF.

The chain uses TRBV6-1 and TRBJ2-7; tentatively, D is TRBD1 (6 bases). Trimming pared 4 bases from V and 4 bases from J, leaving 11 bases between. The V gene's germline CDR1 is MNHNS and CDR2 SASEGT. CDR3 length: 13 amino acids. The DNA of the CDR3 is TGTGCCAGCAGTGTTCAGGGGCGGTACGAGCAGTACTTC. It is translated as CASSVQGRYEQYF.

The chain is built from TRBV11-2 and TRBJ2-3; 8 bases line up with TRBD1. The germline CDR1 and CDR2 sequences are SGHAT and FQNNGV. The CDR3 is 15 amino acids. The trim removed 5 bases at V and 2 bases at J, leaving 6 bases unmatched. The CDR3 nucleotides read TGTGCCAGCAGCCCTAACAGGGGGTCCACAGATACGCAGTATTTT. This gives the protein CASSPNRGSTDTQYF.

The chain recombines TRBV11-2 with TRBJ2-5; TRBD2 matches at 8 bases. The CDR3 contains 16 residues. V shed 5 bases, J shed 4 bases, and the junction held 12 bases outside the gene matches. Germline V gives CDR1 SGHAT, CDR2 FQNNGV. The CDR3 DNA reads TGTGCCAGCAGCCCCCTTCTCGGGGGGGGAGCAGAGACCCAGTACTTC. It is translated as CASSPLLGGGAETQYF. Variable domain in full (rest from reference TRBV11-2 and TRBJ2-5): EAGVAQSPRYKIIEKRQSVAFWCNPISGHATLYWYQQILGQGPKLLIQFQNNGVVDDSQLPKDRFSAERLKGVDSTLKIQPAKLEDSAVYLCASSPLLGGGAETQYFGPGTRLLVL.

The CDR3 DNA follows: TGTGCCAGCAGTGGAACCGTAGTCTCTGGGGCCAACGTCCTGACTTTC. This sequence encodes CASSGTVVSGANVLTF. The chain is built from TRBV6-1 and TRBJ2-6; D call uncertain. V lost 4 bases and J 0 bases, leaving 10 bases between the germline ends. The CDR3 has 16 amino acids. Germline assignment: CDR1 MNHNS and CDR2 SASEGT.

J is TRBJ2-7 and V is TRBV7-7; no clear D. Trimming left V 5 bases short and J 2 bases short, with 16 bases between. CDR3 length: 15 amino acids. The germline V gene has CDR1 SSHAT and CDR2 FNYEAQ (reference sequence). The CDR3 nucleotides read TGTGCCAGCAGCGCAGGAAAGGCGAAAACCTACGAGCAGTACTTC. It yields the protein CASSAGKAKTYEQYF.

V and J are TRBV7-2 and TRBJ1-3; 7 nucleotides agree with TRBD1. Germline V lookup: CDR1 SGHTA, CDR2 FQGNSA. The CDR3 length is 14 residues. After removal of 5 bases from V and 6 bases from J, the junction contained 7 bases not matched to a gene. The CDR3 reads CASSITGVENTIYF. The CDR3 DNA reads as TGTGCCAGCAGCATTACAGGGGTGGAAAACACCATATATTTT.

The chain couples TRBV18 to TRBJ1-1; D uncertain. The CDR3 is made up of 15 amino acids. Germline-derived CDR1 and CDR2 are KGHSH and LQKENI. The V gene lost 2 bases and the J gene lost 5 bases, with 15 bases spanning the gap. The CDR3 reads CASSPDRVLGTEAFF. CDR3 DNA: TGTGCCAGCTCACCAGATCGGGTCTTGGGTACTGAAGCTTTCTTT.

The chain is built from TRBV28 and TRBJ1-4; tentatively, D is TRBD1 (6 bases). Germline V gene data show CDR1 as MDHEN and CDR2 as SYDVKM. This CDR3 contains 17 residues. Trimming took 6 bases from V and 4 from J, leaving 21 bases between them. CDR3 amino acids: CASSLSSMGAINEKLFF. As DNA, the CDR3 is TGTGCCAGCAGCCTCTCCTCGATGGGGGCGATTAATGAAAAACTGTTTTTT.

This clone showed up just a few times. V gene TRBV6-1 combines with J gene TRBJ1-1; TRBD1 aligns across 8 bases. The CDR3 totals 13 residues. Losses at the gene ends were 6 bases for V and 1 base for J; bases not matched to a gene: 1. CDR1 and CDR2 (germline): MNHNS, SASEGT. The CDR3 sequence is CASSGQGNTEAFF. The CDR3 nucleotides read TGTGCCAGCAGCGGACAGGGGAACACTGAAGCTTTCTTT.

J is TRBJ2-3 and V is TRBV29-1, with TRBD2 matching 8 bases. J lost 2 bases, V lost 3 bases, and 4 bases had no gene match. The CDR3 has 14 amino acids. In germline, CDR1 is SQVTM, CDR2 ANQGSEA. The CDR3 loop is CSVERAGVTDTQYF. CDR3 coding DNA: TGCAGCGTTGAGAGAGCGGGGGTCACAGATACGCAGTATTTT.

The chain joins TRBV28 to TRBJ1-1, with D possibly being TRBD1 (6 bases). This CDR3 has 15 residues. Looked up from germline, CDR1 is MDHEN and CDR2 is SYDVKM. Trimming removed 7 bases at V and 3 bases at J, with 18 bases between. The CDR3 loop is CASILGGRGDTEAFF. Here the CDR3 DNA reads TGTGCCAGCATCCTGGGAGGGAGGGGGGACACTGAAGCTTTCTTT.

V usage is TRBV7-2 and J usage is TRBJ1-2, with 9 bases matching TRBD1. CDR1 and CDR2 from the germline V gene are SGHTA and FQGNSA. The CDR3 covers 16 residues. Trimming took 4 bases from V and 2 from J; bases not matched to a gene: 8. CDR3 in amino acids: CASSSWTGAGNYGYTF. The CDR3 DNA is TGTGCCAGCAGCTCCTGGACAGGGGCTGGGAACTATGGCTACACCTTC. Full variable domain (outside the CDR3, taken from reference TRBV7-2 and TRBJ1-2): GAGVSQSPSNKVTEKGKDVELRCDPISGHTALYWYRQSLGQGLEFLIYFQGNSAPDKSGLPSDRFSAERTGGSVSTLTIQRTQQEDSAVYLCASSSWTGAGNYGYTFGSGTRLTVV.

In its sample, this clone was seen once. The rearrangement links TRBV4-3 to TRBJ2-7; 9 bases fit TRBD2. The CDR3 is 17 residues long. Germline V gene sequence: CDR1 LGHNA, CDR2 YSLEER. Trimming cost V 4 bases and J 6 bases; bases outside gene matches: 16. This CDR3 reads CASSPGGGGVPEVEQYF. In nucleotides, the CDR3 is TGCGCCAGCAGCCCGGGGGGCGGGGGGGTCCCGGAGGTCGAGCAGTACTTC.

The gene calls are TRBV9 and TRBJ2-3; 11 nucleotides line up with TRBD2. The V gene's germline CDR1 is SGDLS and CDR2 YYNGEE. V trimming: 2 bases; J trimming: 4 bases; junction bases outside the gene matches: 3. The length of the CDR3 is 15 residues. CDR3 in DNA: TGTGCCAGCAGCGTTAGCGGGAGGGGCCCAGATACGCAGTATTTT. Its translation is CASSVSGRGPDTQYF.

The chain joins TRBV9 to TRBJ1-2, with D perhaps TRBD1 (5 bases). The CDR3 is 13 residues long. Germline CDR1 reads SGDLS; CDR2 reads YYNGEE. Trimming removed 5 bases at V and 3 bases at J, with 11 bases between. The CDR3 sequence is CASSRDSYYGYTF. CDR3 nucleotide sequence: TGTGCCAGCAGTAGAGACAGCTACTATGGCTACACCTTC.

The chain carries TRBV7-2 and TRBJ1-2, with 9 bases fitting TRBD1. The germline CDR1 and CDR2 sequences are SGHTA and FQGNSA. The CDR3 is 14 residues long. The J segment lost 4 bases and the V segment lost 5 bases, leaving 5 bases of the junction unmatched. CDR3 nucleotides: TGTGCCAGCAGCCCGGGACAGGGTGCCTATGGCTACACCTTC. It translates to CASSPGQGAYGYTF.

The rearrangement uses TRBV6-1 and TRBJ1-6; no definite D call. Germline V gene sequence: CDR1 MNHNS, CDR2 SASEGT. V lost 2 bases to trimming and J lost 6 bases, with 5 bases between them. This CDR3 comprises 13 residues. CDR3 DNA sequence: TGTGCCAGCAGTGAATACAGTAATTCACCCCTCCACTTT. Amino acid sequence: CASSEYSNSPLHF.

V usage is TRBV7-9 and J usage is TRBJ1-1; the D gene is possibly TRBD1 (5 bases). Germline lookup yields CDR1 SEHNR and CDR2 FQNEAQ (reference sequence). Trimming left V 4 bases short and J 5 bases short, with 11 bases between. The CDR3 runs 13 residues. In DNA, the CDR3 is TGTGCCAGCAGCTCCGTTCCAGGGACTGAAGCTTTCTTT. Its protein is CASSSVPGTEAFF.